This T cell receptor beta chain was obtained from a study of cytomegalovirus exposure and HLA in healthy donors. Per germline, CDR1 MDHEN and CDR2 SYDVKM. This CDR3 comprises 15 residues. Trimming took 0 bases from V and 8 from J, leaving 13 bases between them. With respect to this clone: The antigen is unknown.

Study-wide findings and caveats: There were 150 or so TCR beta chains listed as cytomegalovirus-associated. It was reportedly the case that the classifier diagnosed cytomegalovirus status with high specificity and sensitivity.

The PCR contained 60 Vbeta and 13 Jbeta primers. Libraries were prepared by immunoSEQ multiplex PCR; TCRdb keeps only in-frame clonotypes and omits some of them. The sample holds hundreds of thousands of clones; 80% to 90% are singletons and the top ten take around 3%. The sequence was obtained from a man aged 30 to 39 in good health and CMV-seronegative. Material: PBMCs. The chain uses TRBV28 and TRBJ1-4, with D possibly TRBD1 on 5 matching bases. The CDR3 is CASSLWAGHREKLFF. For the CDR3, the DNA is TGTGCCAGCAGTTTATGGGCCGGCCACAGGGAAAAACTGTTTTTT. Complete variable domain (other parts from reference TRBV28 and TRBJ1-4): DVKVTQSSRYLVKRTGEKVFLECVQDMDHENMFWYRQDPGLGLRLIYFSYDVKMKEKGDIPEGYSVSREKKERFSLILESASTNQTSMYLCASSLWAGHREKLFFGSGTQLSVL.